The 29 T cell receptor beta chains reported below all come from one sample, sequenced in a study of blood T cell repertoires in COVID-19. Clones were sequenced by immunoSEQ multiplex PCR, and TCRdb holds only the in-frame ones, with some missing. The sample contains some 420,000 clones, around 91% of which appear only once. The sequencing input was PBMCs or T cells enriched from blood (not recorded which). These receptors were obtained from a man under 40 who had recovered from COVID-19.

The chain combines TRBV29-1 with TRBJ2-3; D may be TRBD2 (6 bases). V was pared by 3 bases and J by 3 bases, with 7 bases between. Germline CDR1 SQVTM, CDR2 ANQGSEA. The CDR3 has 12 residues. The CDR3 loop reads CSVERETDTQYF. The CDR3, as DNA: TGCAGCGTTGAGCGGGAAACAGATACGCAGTATTTT.

This CDR3 is CAISEGTSGHGELFF. CDR3 in DNA: TGTGCCATCAGTGAGGGGACTAGCGGCCACGGGGAGCTGTTTTTT. The chain recombines TRBV10-3 with TRBJ2-2; TRBD2 agrees at 11 bases. In germline, CDR1 is ENHRY, CDR2 SYGVKD. With V trimmed by 2 bases and J by 7 bases, 3 bases remained unmatched. The length of the CDR3 is 15 residues.

The CDR3 here is CASSLSGLAAYNEQFF. Written as DNA, the CDR3 is TGTGCCAGCAGCCTTAGTGGGCTAGCGGCCTACAATGAGCAGTTCTTC. The gene calls are TRBV3-1 (or the pseudogene TRBV3-2) and TRBJ2-1, with 7 bases aligning to TRBD2. The J segment lost 2 bases and the V segment lost 4 bases, leaving 8 bases of the junction unmatched. The germline CDR1 and CDR2 sequences are LGHDT and YNNKEL (reference sequence). CDR3 size: 16 residues.

The chain carries TRBV30 and TRBJ1-2; D is possibly TRBD1 (5 bases). CDR3 size: 13 residues. Germline loops: CDR1 GTSNPN, CDR2 SVGIG (reference sequence). V was shortened by 7 bases and J by 6 bases, with 18 bases between the two germline ends. In DNA, the CDR3 is TGTGCCTACTACCGGGACTCCATCCATGGCTACACCTTC. This encodes CAYYRDSIHGYTF.

Here the CDR3 reads CASSIPPQGAGGWETQYF. The CDR3 region has the DNA TGTGCCAGCAGCATACCACCGCAGGGAGCGGGAGGGTGGGAGACCCAGTACTTC. The chain recombines TRBV7-2 with TRBJ2-5; TRBD2 aligns across 10 bases. The CDR3 consists of 18 residues. V lost 5 bases and J lost 5; bases outside the gene matches: 17. Germline V gives CDR1 SGHTA, CDR2 FQGNSA.

This chain uses TRBV30 with TRBJ2-7; tentatively, D is TRBD2 (6 bases). V shed 4 bases and J shed 4 bases, with 23 bases lying between them. Germline V gives CDR1 GTSNPN, CDR2 SVGIG (reference sequence). CDR3 length: 16 residues. The CDR3 nucleotides read TGTGCCTGGAACACCGCGTATCGGACTAAAGTATACGAGCAGTACTTC. It specifies CAWNTAYRTKVYEQYF.

V usage is TRBV6-5 and J usage is TRBJ2-3; a weak D match, TRBD1 (5 bases). The ends were cut back, 6 bases at V and 2 bases at J, with 15 bases in the middle. Per germline, CDR1 MNHEY and CDR2 SVGAGI. The length of the CDR3 is 15 residues. CDR3 region: CASSRTQTITDTQYF. CDR3 DNA: TGTGCCAGCAGCAGGACACAAACAATCACAGATACGCAGTATTTT.

The chain is built from TRBV28 and TRBJ1-5, with D unresolved. With 6 bases removed from V and 6 bases from J, the gap between germline ends came to 12 bases. This CDR3 is 13 amino acids long. Germline V gives CDR1 MDHEN, CDR2 SYDVKM. This chain's CDR3 is CASRGEGGQPQHF. The CDR3 bases are TGTGCCAGCAGGGGAGAGGGCGGTCAGCCCCAGCATTTT.

The J gene is TRBJ1-4, the V gene TRBV5-1; maybe TRBD1 (6 bases). This CDR3 has 15 residues. Germline CDR1 SGHRS, CDR2 YFSETQ. Trimming shortened V by 2 bases and J by 8 bases, and 16 bases separated the two germline ends. CDR3 sequence: CASSFGSRGQEKLFF. The CDR3 DNA reads as TGCGCCAGCAGCTTTGGTTCCAGGGGACAAGAAAAACTGTTTTTT.

The gene calls are TRBV9 and TRBJ1-1, with D uncertain. The CDR3 has 13 amino acids. Germline V gene data show CDR1 as SGDLS and CDR2 as YYNGEE. V was shortened by 1 base and J by 4 bases, with 8 bases between the two germline ends. The CDR3 loop reads CASSVSSITEAFF. The CDR3 nucleotides are TGTGCCAGCAGCGTAAGCTCTATCACTGAAGCTTTCTTT.

The chain carries TRBV6-5 and TRBJ2-1, with D possibly matching TRBD1 (5 bases). Germline V gene data show CDR1 as MNHEY and CDR2 as SVGAGI. The V end was cut by 6 bases, the J end by 12 bases, with 12 bases between. The CDR3 runs to 11 residues. The CDR3 nucleotides read TGTGCCAGCAGGGATTACAGGATGCAGTTCTTC. Protein sequence: CASRDYRMQFF.

The chain links TRBV20-1 to TRBJ2-3; 8 bases line up with TRBD2. The CDR3 contains 14 residues. Germline V CDR1 and CDR2: DFQATT, SNEGSKA (reference sequence). V was clipped by 3 bases and J by 6 bases; unmatched bases: 8. CDR3 DNA sequence: TGCAGTGCTAGTAAAGCGGGAGTAGGGGATACGCAGTATTTT. It codes for CSASKAGVGDTQYF.

This chain joins TRBV19 and TRBJ2-3, with 11 bases lining up with TRBD2. The CDR3 spans 15 residues. Germline trimming cut 11 bases from V and 1 base from J; bases unmatched to any gene: 8. The germline V gene has CDR1 LNHDA and CDR2 SQIVND (reference sequence). The CDR3 sequence is CASGKGLAGTDTQYF. The CDR3 DNA reads TGTGCCTCCGGAAAGGGACTAGCGGGCACAGATACGCAGTATTTT. Filled out from reference TRBV19 and TRBJ2-3, the complete variable domain reads DGGITQSPKYLFRKEGQNVTLSCEQNLNHDAMYWYRQDPGQGLRLIYYSQIVNDFQKGDIAEGYSVSREKKESFPLTVTSAQKNPTAFYLCASGKGLAGTDTQYFGPGTRLTVL.

In this sample, this clone turned up once. The V and J genes are TRBV4-1 and TRBJ2-1, with D unresolved. Trimming cost V 0 bases and J 0 bases, with 15 bases left between them. Germline V gene data show CDR1 as MGHRA and CDR2 as YSYEKL. The CDR3 length is 18 residues. The CDR3 reads CASSQDRPDLLSYNEQFF. The CDR3 bases are TGCGCCAGCAGCCAAGACAGGCCGGATCTTCTCTCCTACAATGAGCAGTTCTTC.

A single count supports this clone. The V call is TRBV30, the J call TRBJ2-6; 7 bases align to TRBD1. The germline CDR1 and CDR2 sequences are GTSNPN and SVGIG (reference sequence). Trimming took 0 bases from V and 0 from J; bases not matched to a gene: 8. The CDR3 runs 18 residues. DNA of the CDR3: TGTGCCTGGAGTGTACTGGGGCAGGGGGTCTCTGGGGCCAACGTCCTGACTTTC. Translated: CAWSVLGQGVSGANVLTF.

This rearrangement joins TRBV4-1 to TRBJ2-5; possible D gene TRBD2, 5 bases. The CDR3 runs 13 residues. V lost 3 bases, J lost 2 bases, and 7 bases lay in between. Germline V lookup: CDR1 MGHRA, CDR2 YSYEKL. The DNA for the CDR3 is TGCGCCAGCAGCCAGGAGGTGCAAGAGACCCAGTACTTC. This codes for CASSQEVQETQYF.

V usage is TRBV7-9 and J usage is TRBJ2-7; 9 bases are shared with TRBD1. This CDR3 spans 14 amino acids. The V and J ends lost 5 bases and 2 bases, in that order; junction bases with no gene match: 4. Germline assignment: CDR1 SEHNR and CDR2 FQNEAQ (reference sequence). The CDR3 loop reads CASSPGTGTYEQYF. The CDR3, as DNA: TGTGCCAGCAGCCCCGGGACAGGGACCTACGAGCAGTACTTC.

The V and J genes are TRBV3-1 (or the pseudogene TRBV3-2) and TRBJ2-3, with D tentatively TRBD2 (6 bases). The germline V gene encodes CDR1 LGHDT and CDR2 YNNKEL (reference sequence). CDR3 size: 15 residues. The V gene lost 1 base and the J gene lost 4 bases, with 12 bases spanning the gap. CDR3: CASSQVAGSADTQYF. The CDR3 DNA follows: TGTGCCAGCAGCCAAGTGGCCGGGAGTGCAGATACGCAGTATTTT.

The J gene is TRBJ2-7, the V gene TRBV5-4; 11 nucleotides align to TRBD1. The germline V gene encodes CDR1 SGHNT and CDR2 YYREEE (reference sequence). Trimming cost V 3 bases and J 1 base; bases outside gene matches: 3. The CDR3 has 15 residues. The DNA for the CDR3 is TGTGCCAGCAGCTATGGGACAGGGGGGTCCTACGAGCAGTACTTC. Translation gives CASSYGTGGSYEQYF. Full variable domain (rest looked up from reference TRBV5-4 and TRBJ2-7): ETGVTQSPTHLIKTRGQQVTLRCSSQSGHNTVSWYQQALGQGPQFIFQYYREEENGRGNFPPRFSGLQFPNYSSELNVNALELDDSALYLCASSYGTGGSYEQYFGPGTRLTVT.

The chain uses TRBV28 and TRBJ2-1; the D gene is possibly TRBD2 (6 bases). The CDR3 contains 17 residues. The germline gives CDR1 MDHEN, CDR2 SYDVKM. Trimming removed 3 bases from V and 0 bases from J, with 15 bases in between. CDR3 sequence (DNA): TGTGCCAGCAGTTTGGACCCTCTAGCGAGCTCCTACAATGAGCAGTTCTTC. It encodes CASSLDPLASSYNEQFF.

The CDR3 region has the DNA TGTGCCAGCAGCTTAGACAGGGTATCCGGGGAGCTGTTTTTT. Its translation is CASSLDRVSGELFF. V gene TRBV7-8 combines with J gene TRBJ2-2; D possibly corresponds to TRBD1 (6 bases). Germline V gene sequence: CDR1 SGHVS, CDR2 FQNEAQ. The CDR3 extends over 14 amino acids. Trimming stripped 1 base from V and 6 bases from J, with 9 bases between.

The chain employs TRBV10-3 and TRBJ2-1, with 9 bases identical to TRBD1. Germline V CDR1 and CDR2: ENHRY, SYGVKD. This CDR3 is 15 amino acids long. Unmatched junction bases numbered 5, after V lost 0 bases and J lost 8 bases. CDR3 region: CAISESGQGHDEQFF. DNA for the CDR3: TGTGCCATCAGTGAGTCGGGACAGGGTCACGATGAGCAGTTCTTC.

The genes are TRBV9 and TRBJ2-7; 10 bases agree with TRBD2. CDR3 length equals 15 residues. CDR1 is SGDLS, CDR2 YYNGEE, per germline. The V gene end was trimmed by 3 bases and the J gene end by 5 bases; junction bases not matched to a gene: 8. CDR3 residues: CASSAGGLAGDEQYF. CDR3 DNA: TGTGCCAGCAGCGCTGGTGGGCTAGCGGGAGACGAGCAGTACTTC.

The rearrangement uses TRBV7-8 and TRBJ2-5, with TRBD2 matching 15 bases. The V gene's germline CDR1 is SGHVS and CDR2 FQNEAQ. Trimming took 4 bases from V and 7 from J; bases not matched to a gene: 13. The CDR3 sequence is 18 residues long. Written as DNA, the CDR3 is TGTGCCAGCAGCTCCGGACTAGCGGGAGGGATGGTGCAGGGGACCCAGTACTTC. This translates into CASSSGLAGGMVQGTQYF.

The rearrangement links TRBV10-2 to TRBJ2-7; a possible D gene is TRBD1 (5 bases). Germline CDR1 and CDR2: WSHSY and SAAADI. V lost 7 bases, J lost 0 bases, and 13 bases lay in between. CDR3 size: 14 residues. CDR3 in DNA: TGCGCCAGCAACCAACAGGAGATCTCCTACGAGCAGTACTTC. Protein: CASNQQEISYEQYF.

This clone occurred many times. The chain uses TRBV27 and TRBJ1-2; 10 positions match TRBD1. The germline V gene encodes CDR1 MNHEY and CDR2 SMNVEV (reference sequence). Trimming removed 4 bases from V and 6 bases from J; junction bases left unmatched: 11. This CDR3 is 16 amino acids long. CDR3 DNA: TGTGCCAGCAGTTCATATATGGGGGACAGGGGAGATGGCTACACCTTC. As protein: CASSSYMGDRGDGYTF.

The CDR3 DNA reads TGTGCCAGCAGTTTAGTTTCAGGGGGCGCGTACAATGAGCAGTTCTTC. This encodes CASSLVSGGAYNEQFF. The V and J genes are TRBV27 and TRBJ2-1; 8 bases agree with TRBD1. This CDR3 has 16 amino acids. V trimming: 2 bases; J trimming: 4 bases; junction bases outside the gene matches: 7. The germline V gene encodes CDR1 MNHEY and CDR2 SMNVEV (reference sequence).

The chain recombines TRBV19 with TRBJ2-3; 11 positions agree with TRBD2. The CDR3 contains 16 residues. Germline lookup yields CDR1 LNHDA and CDR2 SQIVND (reference sequence). Unmatched junction bases numbered 3, after V lost 3 bases and J lost 1 base. CDR3: CASSILTSGGTDTQYF. In DNA form, the CDR3 reads TGTGCCAGTAGTATCCTGACTAGCGGGGGCACAGATACGCAGTATTTT.

V is TRBV18 and J is TRBJ1-4; 10 nucleotides agree with TRBD1. CDR3 size: 17 residues. Trimming at V came to 4 bases and at J to 0 bases, leaving 5 bases not matched to a gene. CDR1 and CDR2 from the germline V gene are KGHSH and LQKENI. The CDR3 DNA is TGTGCCAGCTCACAAGACAGGGGGCGTGCAACTAATGAAAAACTGTTTTTT. Its protein is CASSQDRGRATNEKLFF. The full variable domain, completed using reference TRBV18 and TRBJ1-4, is NAGVMQNPRHLVRRRGQEARLRCSPMKGHSHVYWYRQLPEEGLKFMVYLQKENIIDESGMPKERFSAEFPKEGPSILRIQQVVRGDSAAYFCASSQDRGRATNEKLFFGSGTQLSVL.